This entry is about one T cell receptor beta chain. Its antigen is not identified. Produced via immunoSEQ multiplex PCR; TCRdb's table is partial and in-frame only. The sample includes roughly 88,000 clones, 83% of them seen just once. The data are from a study of radiotherapy plus CTLA-4 blockade in lung cancer. Study-wide background: Objective responses were seen in 18% of patients, disease control in 31%.

Enrolled patients, whose metastatic non-small-cell lung cancer was chemo-refractory, received focal radiation plus CTLA-4 blockade with ipilimumab. Study findings and constraints: After treatment with radiotherapy plus ipilimumab, TCR clones that came from the tumor expanded in blood. Response, reportedly, was best predicted by interferon-beta along with early blood T cell clone dynamics.

The CDR3 is made up of 15 amino acids. Trimming pared 0 bases from V and 9 bases from J, leaving 17 bases between. CDR1 and CDR2 from the germline V gene are SGHTA and FQGNSA. The starting material was peripheral blood, obtained from a patient treated with radiotherapy plus ipilimumab. The chain links TRBV7-2 to TRBJ2-5; D assignment may be TRBD1 or TRBD2 (5 bases each). This sequence originates from a human donor with non-small cell lung cancer who had stable disease on radiotherapy plus ipilimumab. In DNA form, the CDR3 reads TGTGCCAGCAGCTTAGCAGACAGAGCAGAGGGGTCCCAGTACTTC. Protein product: CASSLADRAEGSQYF.